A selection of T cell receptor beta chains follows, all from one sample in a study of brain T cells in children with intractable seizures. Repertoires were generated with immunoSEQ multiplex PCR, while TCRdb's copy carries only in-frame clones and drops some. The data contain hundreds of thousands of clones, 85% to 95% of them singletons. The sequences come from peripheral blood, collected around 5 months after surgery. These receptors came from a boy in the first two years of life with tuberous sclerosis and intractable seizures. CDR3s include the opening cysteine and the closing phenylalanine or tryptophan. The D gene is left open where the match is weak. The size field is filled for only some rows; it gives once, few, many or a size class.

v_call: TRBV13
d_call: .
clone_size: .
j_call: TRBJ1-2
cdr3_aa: CASRSRSDRGYTF
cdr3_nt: TGTGCCAGCAGGTCCCGGTCCGATCGGGGCTACACCTTC

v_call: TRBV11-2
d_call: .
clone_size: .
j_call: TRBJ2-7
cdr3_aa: CASSLDGRTEQYF
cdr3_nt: TGTGCCAGCAGCTTAGATGGGCGCACAGAGCAGTACTTC

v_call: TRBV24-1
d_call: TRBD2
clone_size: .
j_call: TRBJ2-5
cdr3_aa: CATAPGGLAGWRRRYF
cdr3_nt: TGTGCCACAGCCCCCGGGGGACTAGCGGGGTGGAGGAGGCGGTACTTC

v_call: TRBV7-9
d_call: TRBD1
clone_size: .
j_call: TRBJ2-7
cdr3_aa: CASSPPGQGGGEQYF
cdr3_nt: TGTGCCAGCAGCCCGCCGGGACAGGGAGGTGGCGAGCAGTACTTC

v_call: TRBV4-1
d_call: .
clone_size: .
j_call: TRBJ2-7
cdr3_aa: CASSQDQETYEQYF
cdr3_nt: TGCGCCAGCAGCCAAGATCAGGAAACCTACGAGCAGTACTTC

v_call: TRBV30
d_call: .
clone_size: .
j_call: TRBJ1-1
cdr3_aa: CAWSVGWRGNTEAFF
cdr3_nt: TGTGCCTGGAGTGTAGGGTGGAGGGGGAACACTGAAGCTTTCTTT

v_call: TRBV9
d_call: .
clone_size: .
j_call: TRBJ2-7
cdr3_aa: CASSVGEGYEQYF
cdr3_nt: TGTGCCAGCAGCGTAGGCGAGGGCTACGAGCAGTACTTC

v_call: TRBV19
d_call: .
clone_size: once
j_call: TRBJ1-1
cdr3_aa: CASSIRRGDTEAFF
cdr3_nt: TGTGCCAGTAGTATTCGGAGGGGAGACACTGAAGCTTTCTTT

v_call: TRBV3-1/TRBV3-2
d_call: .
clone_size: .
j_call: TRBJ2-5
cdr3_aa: CASSQKTSQETQYF
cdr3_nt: TGTGCCAGCAGCCAAAAGACTAGCCAAGAGACCCAGTACTTC

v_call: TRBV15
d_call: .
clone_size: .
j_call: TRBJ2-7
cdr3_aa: CATSRATPPKDEQYF
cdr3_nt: TGTGCCACCAGCAGAGCAACGCCGCCTAAGGACGAGCAGTACTTC

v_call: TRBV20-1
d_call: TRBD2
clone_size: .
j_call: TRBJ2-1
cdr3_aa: CSASTPGLAGVMFF
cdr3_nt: TGCAGTGCTAGTACACCGGGACTAGCGGGAGTTATGTTCTTC

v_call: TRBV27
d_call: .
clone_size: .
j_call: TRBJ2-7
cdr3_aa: CASRYRGLDEQYF
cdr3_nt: TGTGCCAGCAGATATAGGGGCTTGGACGAGCAGTACTTC

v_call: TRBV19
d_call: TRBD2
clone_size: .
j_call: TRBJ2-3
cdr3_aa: CASSTWEGGRADTQYF
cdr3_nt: TGTGCCAGTAGTACGTGGGAGGGAGGGAGGGCAGATACGCAGTATTTT

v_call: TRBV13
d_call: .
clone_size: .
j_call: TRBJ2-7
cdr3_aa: CASSYGTAYYEQYF
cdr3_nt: TGTGCCAGCAGCTATGGGACGGCCTACTACGAGCAGTACTTC

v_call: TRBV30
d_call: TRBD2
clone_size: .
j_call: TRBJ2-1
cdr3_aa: CAWGGLAGGNTYNEQFF
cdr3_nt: TGTGCCTGGGGCGGACTAGCGGGGGGGAATACCTACAATGAGCAGTTCTTC

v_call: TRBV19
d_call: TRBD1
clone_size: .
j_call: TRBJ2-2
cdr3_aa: CASRRQGADGELFF
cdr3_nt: TGTGCCAGTAGAAGACAGGGGGCTGACGGGGAGCTGTTTTTT

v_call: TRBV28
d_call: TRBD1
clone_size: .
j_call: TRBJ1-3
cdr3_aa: CASSITRTGVTGNTIYF
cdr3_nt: TGTGCCAGCAGCATAACCAGGACAGGAGTTACAGGAAACACCATATATTTT

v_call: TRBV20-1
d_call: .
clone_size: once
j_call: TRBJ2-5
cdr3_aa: CSCLQETQYF
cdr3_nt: TGCAGCTGCCTCCAAGAGACCCAGTACTTC

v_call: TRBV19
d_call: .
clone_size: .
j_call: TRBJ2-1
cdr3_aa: CASSIGVSWVSGNEQFF
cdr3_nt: TGTGCCAGTAGTATAGGGGTATCGTGGGTGAGCGGCAATGAGCAGTTCTTC

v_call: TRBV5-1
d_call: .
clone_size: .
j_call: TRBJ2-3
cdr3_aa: CASSEYPGAGTDTQYF
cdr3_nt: TGCGCCAGCAGCGAGTATCCGGGGGCGGGCACAGATACGCAGTATTTT

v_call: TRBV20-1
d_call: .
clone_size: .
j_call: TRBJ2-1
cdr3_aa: CSARGGFEQFF
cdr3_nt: TGCAGTGCTAGAGGAGGTTTTGAGCAGTTCTTC

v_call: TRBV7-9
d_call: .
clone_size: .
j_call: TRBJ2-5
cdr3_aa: CASSFASVAGETQYF
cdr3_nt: TGTGCCAGCAGCTTTGCATCGGTGGCCGGGGAGACCCAGTACTTC

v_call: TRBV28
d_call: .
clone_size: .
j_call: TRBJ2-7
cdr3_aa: CASSPMGGLGQYF
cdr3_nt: TGTGCCAGCAGCCCCATGGGAGGCCTGGGGCAGTACTTC

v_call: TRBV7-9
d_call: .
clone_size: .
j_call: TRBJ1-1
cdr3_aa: CASSPPQGVGNTEAFF
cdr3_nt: TGTGCCAGCAGCCCACCACAGGGAGTAGGGAACACTGAAGCTTTCTTT

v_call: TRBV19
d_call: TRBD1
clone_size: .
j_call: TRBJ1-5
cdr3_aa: CASSTGTGGLSNQPQHF
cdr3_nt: TGTGCCAGTAGTACGGGCACAGGGGGTCTAAGCAATCAGCCCCAGCATTTT

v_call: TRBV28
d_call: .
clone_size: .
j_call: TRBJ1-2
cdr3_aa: CALGWIYGYTF
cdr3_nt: TGTGCCCTCGGATGGATCTATGGCTACACCTTC

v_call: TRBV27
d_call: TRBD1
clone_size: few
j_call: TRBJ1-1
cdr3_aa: CASSPQGVNTEAFF
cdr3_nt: TGTGCCAGCAGTCCCCAGGGGGTTAACACTGAAGCTTTCTTT

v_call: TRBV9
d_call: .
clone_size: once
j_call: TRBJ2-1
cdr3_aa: CASSEGIEQFF
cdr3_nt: TGTGCCAGCAGCGAAGGGATTGAGCAGTTCTTC

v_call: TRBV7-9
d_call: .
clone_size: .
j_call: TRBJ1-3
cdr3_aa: CASKEGGYSGNTIYF
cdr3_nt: TGTGCCAGCAAAGAGGGGGGCTATTCCGGAAACACCATATATTTT

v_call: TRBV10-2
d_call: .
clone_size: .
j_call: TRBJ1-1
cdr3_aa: CASSEGTGNTEAFF
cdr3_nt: TGCGCCAGCAGTGAAGGAACAGGGAACACTGAAGCTTTCTTT

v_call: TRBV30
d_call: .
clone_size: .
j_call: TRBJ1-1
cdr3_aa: CAWTQGMNTEAFF
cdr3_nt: TGTGCCTGGACACAGGGTATGAACACTGAAGCTTTCTTT

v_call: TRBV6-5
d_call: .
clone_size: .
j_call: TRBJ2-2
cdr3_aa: CASSYRLAGTGELFF
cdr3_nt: TGTGCCAGCAGTTACCGGCTAGCTGGCACCGGGGAGCTGTTTTTT

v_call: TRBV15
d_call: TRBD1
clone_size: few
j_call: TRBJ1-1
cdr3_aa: CATSRDVGGQGFFF
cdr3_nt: TGTGCCACCAGCAGAGATGTAGGCGGACAGGGGTTCTTTTTT

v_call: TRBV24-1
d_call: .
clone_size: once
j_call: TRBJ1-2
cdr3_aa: CATSVGVDYGYTF
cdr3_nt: TGTGCCACCAGTGTAGGGGTTGACTATGGCTACACCTTC

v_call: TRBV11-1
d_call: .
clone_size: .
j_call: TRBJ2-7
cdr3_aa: CASSFGLAHEQYF
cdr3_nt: TGTGCCAGCAGCTTTGGGCTAGCTCACGAGCAGTACTTC

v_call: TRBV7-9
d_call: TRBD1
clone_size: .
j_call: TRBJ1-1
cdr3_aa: CASSLLGQGHTEAFF
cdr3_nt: TGTGCCAGCAGCCTTCTAGGACAGGGACACACTGAAGCTTTCTTT

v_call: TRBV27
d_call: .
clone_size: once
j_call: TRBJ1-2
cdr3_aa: CASSFGAADYGYTF
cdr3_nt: TGTGCCAGCAGTTTCGGGGCCGCTGACTATGGCTACACCTTC

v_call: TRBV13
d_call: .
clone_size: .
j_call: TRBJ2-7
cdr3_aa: CASSLGLRAYEQYF
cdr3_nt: TGTGCCAGCAGCTTAGGTCTCAGGGCGTATGAGCAGTACTTC

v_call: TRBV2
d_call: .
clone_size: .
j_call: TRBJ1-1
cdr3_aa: CASHKGEAFF
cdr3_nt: TGTGCCAGCCACAAGGGTGAAGCTTTCTTT

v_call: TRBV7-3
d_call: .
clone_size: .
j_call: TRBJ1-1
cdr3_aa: CASSPISNTEAFF
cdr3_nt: TGTGCCAGCAGCCCCATTTCGAACACTGAAGCTTTCTTT

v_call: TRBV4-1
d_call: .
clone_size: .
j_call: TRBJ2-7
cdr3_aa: CASSQGGAYEQYF
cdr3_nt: TGCGCCAGCAGCCAGGGCGGTGCCTACGAGCAGTACTTC

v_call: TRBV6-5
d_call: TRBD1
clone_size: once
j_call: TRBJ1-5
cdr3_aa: CASRQTGGNQPQHF
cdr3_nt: TGTGCCAGCAGACAAACAGGGGGCAATCAGCCCCAGCATTTT